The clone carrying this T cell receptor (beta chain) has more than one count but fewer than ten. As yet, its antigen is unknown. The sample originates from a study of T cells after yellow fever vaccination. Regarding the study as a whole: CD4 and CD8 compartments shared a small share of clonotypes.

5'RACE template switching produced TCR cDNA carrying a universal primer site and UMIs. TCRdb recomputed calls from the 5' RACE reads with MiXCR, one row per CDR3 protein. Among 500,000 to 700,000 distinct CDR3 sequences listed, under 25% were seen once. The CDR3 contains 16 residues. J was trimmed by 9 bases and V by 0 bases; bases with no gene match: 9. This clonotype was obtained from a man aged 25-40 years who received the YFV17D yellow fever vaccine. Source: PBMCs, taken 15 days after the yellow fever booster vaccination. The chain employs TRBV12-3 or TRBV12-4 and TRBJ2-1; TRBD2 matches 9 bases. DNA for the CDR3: TGTGCCAGCAGTTTAGCGCTTGCGGGAGGGCCCGGTGAGCAGTTCTTC. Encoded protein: CASSLALAGGPGEQFF.